A single sample is the source of the 23 T cell receptor beta chains below, sequenced in a study of shared clonotypes between healthy human individuals. The assay was immunoSEQ multiplex PCR, and TCRdb's table has in-frame clones only and misses some. The top ten hold approximately 0.057% of the sample, which has hundreds of thousands of clones, around 97% seen once. Sequencing input: naive CD4+ T cells sorted from blood. Subset: CD45RA+ positively selected. These receptors were collected from a woman between 25 and 40 years old in good health.

The chain joins TRBV6-1 to TRBJ2-4; 7 nucleotides match TRBD2. The germline V gene encodes CDR1 MNHNS and CDR2 SASEGT. J was trimmed by 6 bases and V by 1 base; bases with no gene match: 12. The length of the CDR3 is 17 residues. The CDR3 sequence: CASSEGSGGSLGNIQYF. The CDR3 DNA follows: TGTGCCAGCAGTGAAGGCTCGGGGGGAAGCTTAGGAAACATTCAGTACTTC.

This chain uses TRBV7-9 with TRBJ1-1; no firm D call. The CDR3 has 15 amino acids. V was shortened by 5 bases and J by 11 bases, with 24 bases between the two germline ends. Germline loops: CDR1 SEHNR, CDR2 FQNEAQ (reference sequence). The CDR3 is CASSPTIPQPPLAFF. In nucleotides, the CDR3 is TGTGCCAGCAGCCCTACAATACCCCAACCCCCGTTGGCTTTCTTT.

V gene TRBV6-5 combines with J gene TRBJ2-1; 8 bases align to TRBD1. The CDR3 totals 15 residues. Germline V lookup: CDR1 MNHEY, CDR2 SVGAGI. Trimming removed 5 bases from V and 5 bases from J; junction bases left unmatched: 8. CDR3 coding DNA: TGTGCCAGCAGTAAATCAGGGGGCTACCACAATGAGCAGTTCTTC. Protein sequence: CASSKSGGYHNEQFF.

This chain joins TRBV9 and TRBJ1-5, with a weak D call TRBD1 (6 bases). This CDR3 region has 15 residues. Trimming shortened V by 4 bases and J by 4 bases, and 15 bases separated the two germline ends. The germline CDR1 and CDR2 sequences are SGDLS and YYNGEE. CDR3 in amino acids: CASSSTGTGNQPQHF. DNA for the CDR3: TGTGCCAGCAGCTCGACAGGTACTGGGAATCAGCCCCAGCATTTT.

The chain couples TRBV2 to TRBJ2-1; 10 positions match TRBD2. The trim removed 5 bases at V and 3 bases at J, leaving 4 bases unmatched. CDR1 SNHLY and CDR2 FYNNEI come from the germline V gene. The CDR3 length is 15 residues. CDR3 amino acids: CASSPGTSVYNEQFF. The CDR3 nucleotides are TGTGCCAGCAGTCCGGGGACTAGCGTCTACAATGAGCAGTTCTTC.

V and J are TRBV18 and TRBJ2-1; maybe TRBD1 (5 bases). Trimming removed 2 bases at V and 8 bases at J, with 10 bases between. The length of the CDR3 is 13 residues. Germline CDR1 reads KGHSH; CDR2 reads LQKENI. DNA of the CDR3: TGTGCCAGCTCACCAAATCAAGGGGATGAGCAGTTCTTC. It yields the protein CASSPNQGDEQFF.

The V and J genes are TRBV7-2 and TRBJ2-5; D gene ambiguous. The V gene's germline CDR1 is SGHTA and CDR2 FQGNSA. Trimming took off 5 bases at V and 1 base at J, with 5 bases between the two ends. This CDR3 spans 12 amino acids. In DNA, the CDR3 is TGTGCCAGCAGCCGAAGCCAAGAGACCCAGTACTTC. This sequence encodes CASSRSQETQYF.

The V and J genes are TRBV28 and TRBJ2-7, with 10 bases matching TRBD1. Germline values: CDR1 MDHEN, CDR2 SYDVKM. The length of the CDR3 is 15 residues. V was pared by 6 bases and J by 7 bases, with 12 bases of the junction left unmatched. The CDR3 coding sequence is TGTGCCAGCAGCGCTAGTGGGACAGGGGCGGGAGAGCAGTACTTC. Amino acid sequence: CASSASGTGAGEQYF.

The chain couples TRBV5-4 to TRBJ1-5; D ambiguous. Germline V gene data show CDR1 as SGHNT and CDR2 as YYREEE (reference sequence). V gave up 0 bases and J gave up 7 bases, with 8 bases separating them. The CDR3 runs to 13 residues. Written as DNA, the CDR3 is TGTGCCAGCAGCTTGGATACTGGGCAGCCCCAGCATTTT. Its translation: CASSLDTGQPQHF.

The chain joins TRBV18 to TRBJ2-1; 11 bases are a match to TRBD1. Germline CDR1 KGHSH, CDR2 LQKENI. The V segment lost 3 bases and the J segment 8 bases; nucleotides outside the gene matches: 6. The CDR3 totals 15 residues. As DNA, the CDR3 is TGTGCCAGCTCACCGAGGGGACAGGGGGGACATGAGCAGTTCTTC. Its translation is CASSPRGQGGHEQFF. Variable domain in full (rest from reference TRBV18 and TRBJ2-1): NAGVMQNPRHLVRRRGQEARLRCSPMKGHSHVYWYRQLPEEGLKFMVYLQKENIIDESGMPKERFSAEFPKEGPSILRIQQVVRGDSAAYFCASSPRGQGGHEQFFGPGTRLTVL.

The gene calls are TRBV11-2 and TRBJ2-1; 7 bases are shared with TRBD1. Germline CDR1 is SGHAT and CDR2 is FQNNGV. This CDR3 contains 15 residues. V trimming: 4 bases; J trimming: 4 bases; junction bases outside the gene matches: 7. CDR3: CASSSIQGRYNEQFF. In nucleotides, the CDR3 is TGTGCCAGCAGCTCTATACAGGGGCGTTACAATGAGCAGTTCTTC. The full variable domain, completed using reference TRBV11-2 and TRBJ2-1, is EAGVAQSPRYKIIEKRQSVAFWCNPISGHATLYWYQQILGQGPKLLIQFQNNGVVDDSQLPKDRFSAERLKGVDSTLKIQPAKLEDSAVYLCASSSIQGRYNEQFFGPGTRLTVL.

The chain combines TRBV28 with TRBJ2-1, with 14 nucleotides matching TRBD2. This CDR3 spans 16 amino acids. CDR1 is MDHEN, CDR2 SYDVKM, per germline. V lost 2 bases to trimming and J lost 4 bases; unmatched junction nucleotides: 1. The CDR3 spells CASSLGTSGSYNEQFF. DNA of the CDR3: TGTGCCAGCAGTTTAGGGACTAGCGGGAGTTACAATGAGCAGTTCTTC.

The chain couples TRBV2 to TRBJ2-7; D is perhaps TRBD1 (6 bases). There are 12 residues in the CDR3. Germline V gives CDR1 SNHLY, CDR2 FYNNEI. V lost 10 bases, J lost 1 base, and 11 bases lay in between. The CDR3 DNA sequence: TGTGCCACCACACAGGGTTCCTACGAGCAGTACTTC. Translating gives CATTQGSYEQYF.

This chain uses TRBV6-5 with TRBJ2-1; TRBD1 matches 7 bases. The V gene end was trimmed by 6 bases and the J gene end by 4 bases; junction bases not matched to a gene: 3. The CDR3 runs 13 residues. Germline V lookup: CDR1 MNHEY, CDR2 SVGAGI. DNA for the CDR3: TGTGCCAGCAGCTGGGACAGATACAATGAGCAGTTCTTC. As protein: CASSWDRYNEQFF.

The chain recombines TRBV4-2 with TRBJ2-3; no firm D call. V lost 0 bases and J 5 bases, leaving 9 bases between the germline ends. This CDR3 contains 14 residues. Germline V CDR1 and CDR2: LGHNA, YNFKEQ. The DNA for the CDR3 is TGTGCCAGCAGCCAAGATGGGCGAGAAGATACGCAGTATTTT. Its protein product is CASSQDGREDTQYF.

The chain joins TRBV6-1 to TRBJ1-4; D unclear. This CDR3 region has 15 residues. Per germline, CDR1 MNHNS and CDR2 SASEGT. V was shortened by 8 bases and J by 7 bases, with 20 bases between the two germline ends. CDR3 loop: CASCRVWVGGEKLFF. The CDR3 DNA is TGTGCCAGCTGCCGTGTGTGGGTCGGCGGTGAAAAACTGTTTTTT.

In its sample, this clone was seen once. This rearrangement joins TRBV18 to TRBJ2-5; D not certain. Germline values: CDR1 KGHSH, CDR2 LQKENI. Deletions cut 2 bases from V and 2 bases from J, with 12 bases between. This CDR3 has 15 residues. The CDR3 nucleotides are TGTGCCAGCTCACCATTAGAAGCACAACAAGAGACCCAGTACTTC. This encodes CASSPLEAQQETQYF.

CDR3 sequence (DNA): TGTGCCAGCAGCCGGGGACCTAAGAGCTATGGCTACACCTTC. It is translated as CASSRGPKSYGYTF. The chain recombines TRBV5-5 with TRBJ1-2; tentative D call: TRBD1 (5 bases). The germline V gene encodes CDR1 SGHKS and CDR2 YYEKEE (reference sequence). The CDR3 contains 14 residues. The V gene lost 4 bases and the J gene lost 4 bases, with 14 bases spanning the gap.

This rearrangement joins TRBV7-9 to TRBJ2-2, with 9 bases identical to TRBD1. V lost 5 bases to trimming and J lost 3 bases; unmatched junction nucleotides: 10. Germline V lookup: CDR1 SEHNR, CDR2 FQNEAQ (reference sequence). The CDR3 runs 17 residues. DNA of the CDR3: TGTGCCAGCAGCCCAACACCGGGACAGGGCTACACCGGGGAGCTGTTTTTT. Translating gives CASSPTPGQGYTGELFF.

This sequence joins TRBV2 and TRBJ2-3, with D possibly matching TRBD2 (7 bases). This CDR3 has 16 amino acids. The ends were cut back, 9 bases at V and 1 base at J, with 20 bases in the middle. From germline, CDR1 is SNHLY and CDR2 FYNNEI. CDR3 in DNA: TGTGCCAGTGGGGCCGTTTCGGGGGGCGGCACAGATACGCAGTATTTT. Translation gives CASGAVSGGGTDTQYF.

The V call is TRBV7-6, the J call TRBJ1-2; D uncertain. The V and J ends lost 1 base and 5 bases respectively, with 5 bases between them. The CDR3 has 12 amino acids. In germline, CDR1 is SGHVS, CDR2 FNYEAQ. DNA for the CDR3: TGTGCCAGCAGCTTAGGGGGTTATGGCTACACCTTC. Its translation is CASSLGGYGYTF.

The V call is TRBV27, the J call TRBJ1-5, with TRBD1 as a possible D gene (6 bases). V lost 6 bases and J 3 bases, leaving 12 bases between the germline ends. The germline V gene encodes CDR1 MNHEY and CDR2 SMNVEV (reference sequence). The CDR3 spans 14 residues. Here the CDR3 DNA reads TGTGCCAGCAGCCTCGACAGGAACAATCAGCCCCAGCATTTT. Its protein is CASSLDRNNQPQHF.

V gene TRBV6-1 combines with J gene TRBJ2-3; 7 nucleotides align to TRBD2. The CDR3 is 14 amino acids. Germline loops: CDR1 MNHNS, CDR2 SASEGT. The V segment lost 6 bases and the J segment 3 bases; nucleotides outside the gene matches: 6. CDR3 residues: CASRKRGETDTQYF. The CDR3 DNA follows: TGTGCCAGCAGAAAACGGGGGGAAACAGATACGCAGTATTTT.